A single sample is the source of the 8 T cell receptor beta chains below, sequenced in a study of shared clonotypes between healthy human individuals (dated by TCRdb to the early 2020s). CD8 naive samples consisted of CD45RO-negative cells that were positively selected for CCR7, yielding a CD45RA+CCR7+ population without TemRA cells. Libraries were prepared through the immunoSEQ multiplex PCR assay. TCRdb holds this immuneACCESS table with in-frame rearrangements only. Some clones are missing; in checked studies, unresolved V genes explain under half, and the rest has no known cause. This sample holds 660,000 or so clones; about 95% were observed only once. More than 0.085% of the sample is taken by the ten largest. The sequenced material came from naive CD8+ T cells sorted from blood. The cell subset or site label here, explained by the study, means: CD45RA+CCR7+. These receptor sequences come from a woman aged 30 to 39 in good health.

The V and J genes are TRBV11-2 and TRBJ2-4, with TRBD1 identical over 7 bases. Trimming took 6 bases from V and 0 from J; bases not matched to a gene: 5. CDR3 length equals 15 residues. CDR1 is SGHAT, CDR2 FQNNGV, per germline. The CDR3 spells CASSDRTGAKNIQYF. CDR3 nucleotides: TGTGCCAGCAGTGATCGGACAGGAGCCAAAAACATTCAGTACTTC.

The rearrangement links TRBV2 to TRBJ2-7; TRBD1 matches at 9 bases. Germline V lookup: CDR1 SNHLY, CDR2 FYNNEI. This CDR3 region has 18 residues. Trimming cost V 6 bases and J 3 bases; bases outside gene matches: 18. The CDR3 DNA is TGTGCCAGCAGGCAACCCGGGACAGGGAAGGGAGACGTCTACGAGCAGTACTTC. Amino acid sequence: CASRQPGTGKGDVYEQYF.

V is TRBV11-2 and J is TRBJ2-7, with 8 nucleotides matching TRBD1. The CDR3 has 15 residues. J gave up 2 bases and V 5 bases, and 8 bases lay outside the gene matches. In germline, CDR1 is SGHAT, CDR2 FQNNGV. The CDR3 DNA sequence: TGTGCCAGCAGCCGTTACCGGGACAGGACCTACGAGCAGTACTTC. Translated, it gives CASSRYRDRTYEQYF.

This clone has a single count. The V call is TRBV5-1, the J call TRBJ1-3, with a weak D call TRBD1 (5 bases). The germline gives CDR1 SGHRS, CDR2 YFSETQ. V was shortened by 7 bases and J by 2 bases, with 13 bases between the two germline ends. This CDR3 region has 14 residues. The CDR3 DNA is TGCGCCAGCTCCTTGGGCAGGGCTGGAAACACCATATATTTT. It specifies CASSLGRAGNTIYF.

V usage is TRBV7-6 and J usage is TRBJ2-5; D gene unclear. The end of the DNA aligns better with TRBJ2-7, so the J call may be wrong. The CDR3 covers 13 residues. CDR1 is SGHVS and CDR2 is FNYEAQ in the germline V gene. CDR3 bases: TGTGCCAGCAGCCCCGGGCCAACCTACGAGCAGTACTTC. Translated, it gives CASSPGPTYEQYF.

This chain links TRBV10-3 with TRBJ2-7; D ambiguous. CDR1 ENHRY and CDR2 SYGVKD come from the germline V gene. V shed 0 bases and J shed 0 bases, with 3 bases lying between them. The CDR3 has 13 residues. The CDR3 reads CAISESPSYEQYF. The DNA for the CDR3 is TGTGCCATCAGTGAGTCTCCCTCCTACGAGCAGTACTTC.

The chain combines TRBV11-2 with TRBJ1-3; no firm D call. The CDR3 is 12 amino acids. The germline V gene has CDR1 SGHAT and CDR2 FQNNGV. V lost 6 bases and J lost 4, with 7 bases in between. CDR3 nucleotide sequence: TGTGCCAGCAGTCGAGAGGGAAACACCATATATTTT. It encodes CASSREGNTIYF.

The gene calls are TRBV4-2 and TRBJ2-7; 11 bases map to TRBD1. The V gene's germline CDR1 is LGHNA and CDR2 YNFKEQ. With V trimmed by 3 bases and J by 7 bases, 8 bases remained unmatched. This CDR3 is built from 15 residues. Written as DNA, the CDR3 is TGTGCCAGCAGCCACCCAGGGGACAGGGGGGAGGAGCAGTACTTC. Its translation: CASSHPGDRGEEQYF.